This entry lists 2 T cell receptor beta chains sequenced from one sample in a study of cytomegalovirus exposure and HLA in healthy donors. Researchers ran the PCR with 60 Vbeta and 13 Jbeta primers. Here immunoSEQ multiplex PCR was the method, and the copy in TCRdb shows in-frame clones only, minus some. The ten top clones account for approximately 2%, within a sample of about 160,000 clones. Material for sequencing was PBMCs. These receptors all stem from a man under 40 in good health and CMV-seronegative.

For the CDR3, the DNA is TGTGCCATCGGACTAGCGGGAGAGGTCGGGGAGCTGTTTTTT. This translates into CAIGLAGEVGELFF. V gene TRBV10-3 combines with J gene TRBJ2-2; 13 nucleotides align to TRBD2. There are 14 residues in the CDR3. Germline loops: CDR1 ENHRY, CDR2 SYGVKD. J gave up 7 bases and V 8 bases, and 4 bases lay outside the gene matches.

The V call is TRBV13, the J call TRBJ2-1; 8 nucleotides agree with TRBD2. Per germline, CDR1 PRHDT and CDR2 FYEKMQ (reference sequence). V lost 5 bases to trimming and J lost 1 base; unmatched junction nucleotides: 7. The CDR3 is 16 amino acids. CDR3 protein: CASSTGTSKSYNEQFF. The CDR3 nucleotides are TGTGCCAGCAGCACCGGGACTAGTAAGTCCTACAATGAGCAGTTCTTC.